Below, one T cell receptor (beta chain) is given with its context. The sample is drawn from a study of T cells in tumors after PD-1 blockade. Overall study context: During anti-PD-1 treatment, some patients continued daily vismodegib 150 mg.

Sequencing was performed with immunoSEQ multiplex PCR; in TCRdb, only in-frame clones are kept and a portion is missing. The sample comprises tens of thousands of clones, around 80% of which are singletons, and around 15% rests with the top ten. The CDR3 spans 14 residues. Trimming left V 1 base short and J 5 bases short, with 11 bases between. The V gene's germline CDR1 is SGHTA and CDR2 FQGNSA. Sequenced here: PBMCs, sampled before anti-PD-1 treatment. The chain combines TRBV7-2 with TRBJ2-5; possible D gene TRBD2, 6 bases. This TCR came from a human donor with basal cell carcinoma. In DNA form, the CDR3 reads TGTGCCAGCAGCTTAGATGCGGGGAGGGAGACCCAGTACTTC. Translating it yields CASSLDAGRETQYF.